Sequencing of this T cell receptor (beta chain) was carried out in a study of blood T cell repertoires in COVID-19. Overall study context: COVID-19 samples, acute and convalescent, were from the United States, Italy and Spain. PBMCs, B-cell-depleted T cells, or T cells were the source of the cDNA or gDNA that made up the material.

As originally analysed: How many nucleated cells were present was estimated from reference gene primer amplification. Clones were sequenced by immunoSEQ multiplex PCR, and TCRdb holds only the in-frame ones, with some missing. V and J calls and clone size are those listed in that table; D and trimming were worked out from the DNA. The profile shows about 190,000 clones, 60% to 85% of them singletons. This TCR was sampled from a man in his 60s with active or convalescent COVID-19. Material for sequencing was peripheral blood.

The CDR3 here is CASSKQWTSNTEAFF. The DNA of the CDR3 is TGTGCCAGCTCAAAGCAGTGGACATCGAACACTGAAGCTTTCTTT. The chain has TRBV18 and TRBJ1-1; a weak D match, TRBD1 (5 bases). This CDR3 comprises 15 residues. Trimming left V 5 bases short and J 1 base short, with 14 bases between. Germline-derived CDR1 and CDR2 are KGHSH and LQKENI.